This T cell receptor beta chain was identified during a study of tumor-infiltrating lymphocytes in oesophageal squamous cell carcinoma. The ends were cut back, 8 bases at V and 5 bases at J, with 13 bases in the middle. This CDR3 region has 13 residues. In germline, CDR1 is SGHVT, CDR2 SQSDAQ. TCRdb redid the calling of the PCR reads with MiXCR, one entry per CDR3 protein. The sample shows just over 15,000 distinct CDR3 sequences, about 50% of them seen only once. J is TRBJ1-5 and V is TRBV7-4; D gene ambiguous. Sequencing input: esophageal tumor tissue. The source is a female donor with esophageal squamous cell carcinoma. CDR3 in amino acids: CASQDQLHQPQHF. CDR3 coding DNA: TGTGCCAGCCAGGATCAGCTCCATCAGCCCCAGCATTTT.